The next 21 T cell receptor beta chains were all read from a single sample in a study of T cell repertoires in cytomegalovirus infection. TCRdb ran MiXCR on the reads and lists one entry per CDR3 protein. The sample carries some 230,000 distinct CDR3 sequences, roughly 20% recorded once. The sequencing sample was made of CD8+ T cells from PBMCs. These receptors were collected from a human donor in good health (CMV status not recorded). Some clones in this sample may be carry-over from other donors' samples.

This clonotype was recorded a few times. The gene calls are TRBV5-5 and TRBJ2-2; D ambiguous. V lost 4 bases and J lost 0, with 10 bases in between. In germline, CDR1 is SGHKS, CDR2 YYEKEE (reference sequence). The CDR3 has 15 residues. CDR3 amino acids: CASSPPSSNTGELFF. In DNA, the CDR3 is TGTGCCAGCAGCCCACCGAGTTCGAACACCGGGGAGCTGTTTTTT.

This clonotype was observed many times. CDR3 sequence: CAISEYGQGGSTGELFF. As DNA, the CDR3 is TGTGCCATCAGTGAATACGGACAGGGGGGAAGCACCGGGGAGCTGTTTTTT. This chain uses TRBV10-3 with TRBJ2-2; 10 nucleotides match TRBD1. Per germline, CDR1 ENHRY and CDR2 SYGVKD. Germline trimming cut 3 bases from V and 4 bases from J; bases unmatched to any gene: 8. The CDR3 is made up of 17 amino acids.

This clonotype occurred a few times. J is TRBJ2-2 and V is TRBV10-3; possibly TRBD1 or TRBD2 for D (6 bases each). Germline CDR1 and CDR2: ENHRY and SYGVKD. Between the trimmed V and J ends, which lost 4 bases and 3 bases, there was a span of 12 bases. The CDR3 runs to 15 residues. The CDR3 spells CAISVYRDYTGELFF. Written as DNA, the CDR3 is TGTGCCATCAGTGTTTACAGGGACTACACCGGGGAGCTGTTTTTT.

This chain links TRBV7-9 with TRBJ2-7, with 8 bases fitting TRBD2. Trimming removed 5 bases from V and 6 bases from J; junction bases left unmatched: 6. The CDR3 contains 13 residues. Germline V gives CDR1 SEHNR, CDR2 FQNEAQ (reference sequence). The CDR3 nucleotides are TGTGCCAGCAGCCCCGGGGGGGGCACCGAGCAGTACTTC. Its translation is CASSPGGGTEQYF.

This clonotype was counted at least ten times. V usage is TRBV7-9 and J usage is TRBJ2-3, with 8 nucleotides matching TRBD2. This CDR3 has 16 residues. V lost 2 bases to trimming and J lost 4 bases; unmatched junction nucleotides: 8. Germline V gives CDR1 SEHNR, CDR2 FQNEAQ (reference sequence). The CDR3 reads CASSLRSGGPADTQYF. In DNA, the CDR3 is TGTGCCAGCAGCTTACGGAGCGGGGGCCCAGCAGATACGCAGTATTTT.

The CDR3, as DNA: TGTGCCAGCAGTCTAGAGAATTTTGCAGATACGCAGTATTTT. Translated: CASSLENFADTQYF. The rearrangement joins TRBV28 to TRBJ2-3; D is unclear. The germline gives CDR1 MDHEN, CDR2 SYDVKM. This CDR3 has 14 amino acids. V was cut by 5 bases and J by 4 bases, with 13 bases left in between.

The chain carries TRBV20-1 and TRBJ2-1; 9 nucleotides line up with TRBD1. Germline trimming cut 5 bases from V and 1 base from J; bases unmatched to any gene: 3. In germline, CDR1 is DFQATT, CDR2 SNEGSKA (reference sequence). This CDR3 contains 14 residues. The CDR3 loop is CSAVGTGSYNEQFF. The CDR3 bases are TGCAGTGCTGTTGGGACAGGGTCCTACAATGAGCAGTTCTTC.

This clonotype was recorded a few times. The V and J genes are TRBV5-5 and TRBJ2-1, with D possibly being TRBD2 (6 bases). V was cut by 4 bases and J by 6 bases, with 8 bases left in between. CDR1 is SGHKS, CDR2 YYEKEE, per germline (reference sequence). The CDR3 consists of 12 residues. CDR3 DNA: TGTGCCAGCAGCGGACTACTCAATGAGCAGTTCTTC. It translates to CASSGLLNEQFF.

This clonotype was observed once. The V gene is TRBV14, the J gene TRBJ2-7; no definite D call. The V and J ends lost 4 bases and 3 bases respectively, with 16 bases between them. The CDR3 has 15 amino acids. Germline V CDR1 and CDR2: SGHDN, FVKESK. For the CDR3, the DNA is TGTGCCAGCAGCCCCAGACAAGGGTTCAACTACGAGCAGTACTTC. Its translation: CASSPRQGFNYEQYF.

This clonotype showed up just a few times. CDR3 sequence reads: CASSETGSYNEQFF. The CDR3 DNA reads as TGTGCCAGCAGCGAGACAGGGTCCTACAATGAGCAGTTCTTC. V gene TRBV7-9 combines with J gene TRBJ2-1; TRBD1 agrees at 7 bases. Per the germline V gene, CDR1 is SEHNR and CDR2 is FQNEAQ (reference sequence). The CDR3 covers 14 residues. The V and J ends lost 5 bases and 1 base, in that order; junction bases with no gene match: 2.

This clonotype has more than one count but fewer than ten. The chain is built from TRBV2 and TRBJ1-6; the D is unclear. V gave up 2 bases and J gave up 7 bases, with 15 bases separating them. The CDR3 totals 16 residues. Germline CDR1 and CDR2: SNHLY and FYNNEI. CDR3: CASSEPGLGLNSPLHF. CDR3 coding DNA: TGTGCCAGCAGTGAACCCGGTTTGGGTTTGAATTCACCCCTCCACTTT.

The chain carries TRBV11-2 and TRBJ1-1; possibly TRBD1 for D (5 bases). This CDR3 contains 13 residues. Germline V gene data show CDR1 as SGHAT and CDR2 as FQNNGV. Trimming shortened V by 4 bases and J by 4 bases, and 10 bases separated the two germline ends. In nucleotides, the CDR3 is TGTGCCAGCAGCTCTATACAGGCCACTGAAGCTTTCTTT. Residues: CASSSIQATEAFF.

This clonotype occurred many times. This rearrangement joins TRBV28 to TRBJ1-5; D call uncertain. In germline, CDR1 is MDHEN, CDR2 SYDVKM. V was trimmed by 4 bases and J by 1 base, leaving 11 bases between them. The CDR3 loop spans 15 amino acids. The CDR3 region is CASSSPGISNQPQHF. The CDR3 DNA sequence: TGTGCCAGCAGTTCACCCGGGATCAGCAATCAGCCCCAGCATTTT.

The chain combines TRBV20-1 with TRBJ2-7; 8 bases line up with TRBD2. V shed 3 bases, J shed 2 bases, and the junction held 6 bases outside the gene matches. CDR3 size: 14 residues. Per germline, CDR1 DFQATT and CDR2 SNEGSKA (reference sequence). The CDR3: CSASRGGAAYEQYF. CDR3 sequence (DNA): TGCAGTGCTAGCCGGGGGGGCGCCGCCTACGAGCAGTACTTC.

Only a few counts were recorded for this clonotype. This rearrangement joins TRBV14 to TRBJ2-7, with a possible D match to TRBD1 (5 bases). V dropped 1 base and J dropped 2 bases, with 9 bases sitting between them. Germline V gene sequence: CDR1 SGHDN, CDR2 FVKESK. This CDR3 contains 14 residues. The CDR3 region is CASSQGGAPYEQYF. For the CDR3, the DNA is TGTGCCAGCAGCCAAGGTGGGGCCCCCTACGAGCAGTACTTC.

This chain connects TRBV7-6 to TRBJ1-2; D call uncertain. CDR3 size: 11 residues. Germline V gene sequence: CDR1 SGHVS, CDR2 FNYEAQ. CDR3 DNA sequence: TGTGTCCCGGACCTTAACTATGGCTACACCTTC. Translating gives CVPDLNYGYTF.

There are a few counts of this clonotype. CDR3 in DNA: TGCAGTGCTTGGAGTCAGGGGTATGGCTACGAGCAGTACTTC. It codes for CSAWSQGYGYEQYF. The J gene is TRBJ2-7, the V gene TRBV20-1, with D possibly being TRBD1 (6 bases). There are 14 residues in the CDR3. Germline assignment: CDR1 DFQATT and CDR2 SNEGSKA (reference sequence). V was trimmed by 5 bases and J by 3 bases, leaving 17 bases between them.

The chain couples TRBV4-1 to TRBJ1-6, with a possible D match to TRBD1 (5 bases). Germline CDR1 and CDR2: MGHRA and YSYEKL. V was cut by 1 base and J by 8 bases, with 12 bases left in between. This CDR3 is built from 15 residues. The CDR3, as DNA: TGCGCCAGCAGCCAAGTCTTAGGGGAGGATTCACCCCTCCACTTT. Its translation: CASSQVLGEDSPLHF.

This chain joins TRBV20-1 and TRBJ1-2; possible D gene TRBD1, 5 bases. This CDR3 spans 15 amino acids. Trimming pared 6 bases from V and 4 bases from J, leaving 21 bases between. The germline V gene has CDR1 DFQATT and CDR2 SNEGSKA (reference sequence). CDR3: CSATGRERTRYGYTF. Here the CDR3 DNA reads TGCAGTGCAACAGGTCGGGAGCGCACCCGCTATGGCTACACCTTC.

The chain links TRBV19 to TRBJ2-2; no clear D gene. The CDR3 consists of 13 residues. V was shortened by 3 bases and J by 4 bases, with 6 bases between the two germline ends. CDR1 and CDR2 (germline): LNHDA, SQIVND (reference sequence). The DNA for the CDR3 is TGTGCCAGTAGTATCCTTTTCACCGGGGAGCTGTTTTTT. Protein sequence: CASSILFTGELFF.

The V call is TRBV6-6, the J call TRBJ2-7, with D unresolved. Germline CDR1 reads MNHNY; CDR2 reads SVGAGI (reference sequence). The germline V and J ends were trimmed by 2 bases and 6 bases, with 8 bases remaining between them. The CDR3 extends over 12 amino acids. CDR3 DNA: TGTGCCAGCAGTTACGTGGGTGCCGAGCAGTACTTC. This codes for CASSYVGAEQYF.